This paragraph reports one T cell receptor (beta chain). This sample is drawn from a study of shared clonotypes between healthy human individuals. The method was immunoSEQ multiplex PCR; TCRdb's version includes in-frame clones alone and lacks a portion of them. The sample holds over 950,000 clones; roughly 77% are singletons and the top ten take approximately 0.95%. The CDR3 loop spans 14 amino acids. Looked up from germline, CDR1 is LGHNA and CDR2 is YNFKEQ. Unmatched junction bases numbered 3, after V lost 2 bases and J lost 3 bases. None of the donors, who were healthy HIV-negative adults, had recently had acute infections or vaccinations.

The sequence derives from a man between 18 and 35 years old in good health. Some clones in this sample may be carry-over from other donors' samples. Sequenced material: memory CD4+ T cells from PBMCs. Subset in this sample: CD45RA-negative fraction. This sequence joins TRBV4-2 and TRBJ1-1, with 7 bases lining up with TRBD1. DNA of the CDR3: TGTGCCAGCAGCCAAAGGGACAGTTACACTGAAGCTTTCTTT. Translated, it gives CASSQRDSYTEAFF.